This is a list of T cell receptor beta chains from one sample in a study of T-cell reconstitution after alpha-beta-depleted transplantation in children. MiXCR, run by TCRdb on the PCR reads, gives a single entry per CDR3 protein. Of some 140,000 distinct CDR3 sequences in the sample, about 9.6% were seen once. The starting material was PBMCs, mostly from graft donor cells, obtained 180 days after TCRalphabeta/CD19-depleted stem cell transplant. All receptors derive from a girl under three years old who had a stem cell transplant for combined immunodeficiency, so the T cells may come from the graft donor. Each CDR3 is given with its conserved first and last residue.

TRBV5-1	TRBJ2-3	CASSPDGAGGRDTQYF
TRBV20-1	TRBJ2-1	CSARERENYNEQFF
TRBV20-1	TRBJ2-5	CSARLGPAQETQYF
TRBV20-1	TRBJ2-5	CSAGDGAQYF
TRBV5-1	TRBJ2-3	CASSLAIRTSLSEDTQYF
TRBV20-1	TRBJ1-5	CSARRPLNQPQHF
TRBV20-1	TRBJ2-1	CSARPQLAGGPLVFF
TRBV10-3	TRBJ2-7	CAISVASGYEQYF
TRBV7-3	TRBJ2-1	CASSFSRGYEQFF
TRBV12-5	TRBJ2-1	CASGFDGLEQFF
TRBV7-8	TRBJ2-2	CASSLWDRGGSGELFF
TRBV7-2	TRBJ2-7	CASSSLGTSGGRFGQYF
TRBV7-8	TRBJ2-1	CASNPRSGNNEQFF
TRBV7-9	TRBJ2-1	CASSNTGGANEQFF
TRBV12-3/TRBV12-4	TRBJ2-7	CASKLREGPYEQYF
TRBV6-1	TRBJ2-1	CASSIQGNEQFF
TRBV10-3	TRBJ2-5	CAISGTGQETQYF
TRBV7-9	TRBJ1-2	CASSLARSGYTF
TRBV12-3/TRBV12-4	TRBJ1-1	CASSLVRQLNTEAFF
TRBV30	TRBJ1-1	CAWAQGMNTEAFF
TRBV20-1	TRBJ2-7	CSAIGTSGSTNPYF
TRBV27	TRBJ1-6	CASSSRQGWDSPLHF
TRBV6-1	TRBJ2-4	CASGRDRENIQYF
TRBV5-1	TRBJ1-5	CASSLTGDQPQHF
TRBV29-1	TRBJ2-3	CSVEEVVDRVEPDTQYF
TRBV12-3/TRBV12-4	TRBJ2-7	CASSRTSGAYEQYF
TRBV4-2	TRBJ2-5	CASSPLKRGQETQYF
TRBV5-1	TRBJ2-3	CASSWTGSPDTQYF
TRBV20-1	TRBJ2-6	CSAREGGVSGANVLTF
TRBV6-5	TRBJ2-5	CASSYLGSQETQYF
TRBV7-2	TRBJ2-7	CASKLEAPYEQYF
TRBV6-1	TRBJ2-3	CASSKHALGTDTQYF
TRBV12-3/TRBV12-4	TRBJ1-4	CASSSGGEKLFF